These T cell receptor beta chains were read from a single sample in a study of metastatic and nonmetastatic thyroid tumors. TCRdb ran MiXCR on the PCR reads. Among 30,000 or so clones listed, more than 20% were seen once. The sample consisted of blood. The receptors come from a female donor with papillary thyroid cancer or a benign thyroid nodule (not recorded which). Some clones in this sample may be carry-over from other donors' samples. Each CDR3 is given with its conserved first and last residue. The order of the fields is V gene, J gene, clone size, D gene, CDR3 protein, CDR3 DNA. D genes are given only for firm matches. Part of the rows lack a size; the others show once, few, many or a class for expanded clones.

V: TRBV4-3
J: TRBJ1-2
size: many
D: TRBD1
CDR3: CASSQDSTGQGPGGYTF
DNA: TGCGCCAGCAGCCAGGATTCGACAGGACAGGGGCCAGGCGGCTACACCTTC

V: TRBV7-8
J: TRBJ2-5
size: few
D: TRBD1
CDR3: CASSQTGQGGSETQYF
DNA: TGTGCAAGCAGCCAGACGGGACAGGGGGGTTCAGAGACCCAGTACTTC

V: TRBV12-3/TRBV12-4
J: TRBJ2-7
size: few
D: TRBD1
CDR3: CASRVTGYHEQYF
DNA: TGTGCCAGCAGGGTGACAGGGTACCACGAGCAGTACTTC

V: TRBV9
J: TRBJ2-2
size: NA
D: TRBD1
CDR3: CASSDYRGNTGELFF
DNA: TGTGCCAGCAGCGACTACAGGGGGAACACCGGGGAGCTGTTTTTT

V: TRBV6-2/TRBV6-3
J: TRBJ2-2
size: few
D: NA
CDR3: CASSSPASGAGELFF
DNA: TGTGCCAGCAGTAGCCCAGCCTCAGGGGCCGGGGAGCTGTTTTTT

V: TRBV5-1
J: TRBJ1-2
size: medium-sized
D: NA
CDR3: CASSLAGENFGYTF
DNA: TGCGCCAGCAGCTTGGCCGGGGAGAACTTTGGCTACACCTTC

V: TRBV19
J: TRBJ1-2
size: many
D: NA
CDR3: CASSIQATLDGYTF
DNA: TGTGCCAGTAGTATTCAGGCGACTTTGGATGGCTACACCTTC

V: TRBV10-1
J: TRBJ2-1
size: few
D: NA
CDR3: CASRLGSPGRDEQFF
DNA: TGCGCCAGCAGACTTGGGAGCCCCGGTAGGGATGAGCAGTTCTTC

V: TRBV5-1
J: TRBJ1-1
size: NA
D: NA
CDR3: CASSSQTGFSEAFF
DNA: TGCGCCAGCAGCTCCCAAACCGGGTTTTCTGAAGCTTTCTTT

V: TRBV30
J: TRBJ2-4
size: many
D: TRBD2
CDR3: CAWNIPGLAGAKNIQYF
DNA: TGTGCCTGGAATATCCCGGGATTAGCGGGAGCCAAAAACATTCAGTACTTC

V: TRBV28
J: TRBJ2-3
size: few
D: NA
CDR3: CASSPRDQLDTQYF
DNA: TGTGCCAGTAGTCCCAGGGACCAACTGGATACGCAGTACTTT

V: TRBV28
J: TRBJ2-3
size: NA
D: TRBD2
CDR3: CASSSTPGTRPGASTDTQYF
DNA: TGTGCCAGCAGTTCAACACCGGGGACTAGGCCCGGGGCTAGCACAGATACGCAGTATTTT

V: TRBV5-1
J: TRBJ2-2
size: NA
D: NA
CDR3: CASSLDFTGELFF
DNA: TGCGCCAGCAGCCTGGATTTCACTGGTGAGCTGTTTTTT

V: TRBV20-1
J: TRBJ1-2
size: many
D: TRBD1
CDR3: CSASRGAGGYTF
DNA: TGCAGTGCTAGCAGGGGGGCGGGAGGCTACACCTTC

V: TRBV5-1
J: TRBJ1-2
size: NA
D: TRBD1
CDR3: CASSLVIDRVNYGYTF
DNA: TGCGCCAGCAGCTTGGTGATCGACAGGGTTAACTATGGCTACACCTTC

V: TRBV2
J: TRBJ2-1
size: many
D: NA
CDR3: CASSKDPIPSVDEQFF
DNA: TGTGCCAGCAGTAAAGACCCGATACCCAGTGTCGATGAGCAGTTCTTC

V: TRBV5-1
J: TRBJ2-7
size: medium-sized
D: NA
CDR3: CASSLDYGEQYF
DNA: TGCGCCAGCAGCTTGGACTACGGCGAGCAGTACTTC

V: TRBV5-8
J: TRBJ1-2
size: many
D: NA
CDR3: CASSGPRAATF
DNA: TGTGCCAGCAGCGGTCCACGGGCCGCAACCTTC

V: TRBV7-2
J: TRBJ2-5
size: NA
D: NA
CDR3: CASSSGARGETQYF
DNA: TGTGCCAGCAGCTCCGGGGCGCGAGGGGAGACCCAGTACTTC

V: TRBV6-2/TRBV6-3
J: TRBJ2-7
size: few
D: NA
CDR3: CASRVGPMEQYF
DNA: TGTGCCAGCAGGGTGGGCCCAATGGAGCAGTACTTC

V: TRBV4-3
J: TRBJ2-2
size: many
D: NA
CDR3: CASSPRGTNTGELFF
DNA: TGCGCCAGCAGCCCTAGGGGGACGAACACCGGGGAGCTGTTTTTT

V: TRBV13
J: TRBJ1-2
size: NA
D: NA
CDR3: CSSSLSGNGSTF
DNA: TGTTCCAGCAGCTTATCCGGTAATGGCTCCACCTTC

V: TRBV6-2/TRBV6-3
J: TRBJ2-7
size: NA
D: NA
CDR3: CASTHEGQGSDEQYF
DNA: TGCGCCAGTACCCACGAGGGGCAGGGGTCGGACGAGCAGTACTTC

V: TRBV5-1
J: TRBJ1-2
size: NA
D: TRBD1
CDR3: CASSSESTGLDGYTF
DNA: TGCGCCAGCAGCTCAGAGTCGACAGGGTTGGATGGCTACACCTTC

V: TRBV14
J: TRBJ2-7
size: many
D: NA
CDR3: CASSQEIYARGYEQYF
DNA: TGTGCCAGCAGCCAAGAAATCTACGCGAGAGGCTACGAGCAGTACTTC

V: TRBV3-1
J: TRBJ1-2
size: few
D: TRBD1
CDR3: CASRQEGAVYGYTF
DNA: TGTGCCAGCAGGCAAGAGGGGGCGGTCTATGGCTACACCTTC

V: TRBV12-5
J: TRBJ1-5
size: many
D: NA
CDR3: CASGLVLGQPQHF
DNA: TGTGCTAGTGGTTTGGTACTCGGTCAGCCCCAGCATTTT

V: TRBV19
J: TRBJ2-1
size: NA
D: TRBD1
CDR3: CASRIGTGSYKEQFF
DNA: TGTGCCAGTAGAATTGGGACAGGCTCCTACAAAGAGCAGTTCTTC

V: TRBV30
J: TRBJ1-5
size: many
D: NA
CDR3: CAWSLGGGRNQPQHF
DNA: TGTGCCTGGAGCCTGGGGGGGGGACGGAATCAGCCCCAGCATTTT

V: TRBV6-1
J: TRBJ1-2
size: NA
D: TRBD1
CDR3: CASSLLPGQGSNNGYTF
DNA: TGTGCCAGCTCCCTTCTTCCGGGACAGGGCTCTAACAATGGCTACACCTTC

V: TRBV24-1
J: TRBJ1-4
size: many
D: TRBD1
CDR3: CATSDPVQGGNEKLFF
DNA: TGTGCCACCAGTGACCCCGTCCAGGGGGGAAATGAAAAACTGTTTTTT

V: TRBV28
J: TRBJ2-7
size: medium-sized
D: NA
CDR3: CASRDEGLDEQYF
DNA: TGTGCCAGCCGAGATGAGGGGCTGGACGAGCAGTACTTC

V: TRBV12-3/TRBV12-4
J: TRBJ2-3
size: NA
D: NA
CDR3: CASSFKTQVLDTDTQYF
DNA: TGTGCCAGCAGTTTTAAAACCCAGGTGCTCGACACAGATACGCAGTATTTT

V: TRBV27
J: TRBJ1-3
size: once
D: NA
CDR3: CASSFSAGGGHTIYF
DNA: TGTGCCAGCAGTTTCTCGGCGGGCGGTGGACACACCATATATTTT

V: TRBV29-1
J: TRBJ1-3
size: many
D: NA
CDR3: CSVETGNTIYF
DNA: TGCAGCGTTGAGACAGGAAACACCATATATTTT

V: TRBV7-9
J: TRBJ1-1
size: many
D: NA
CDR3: CASSRTLNTEAFF
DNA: TGTGCCAGCAGCCGTACATTGAACACTGAAGCTTTCTTT

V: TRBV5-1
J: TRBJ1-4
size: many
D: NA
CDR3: CASKPAVTEYGRLNEKLFF
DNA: TGCGCCAGCAAACCAGCGGTAACGGAATACGGCAGGCTAAATGAAAAACTGTTTTTT

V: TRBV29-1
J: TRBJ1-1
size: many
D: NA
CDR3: CSVVSEGQGAFF
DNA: TGCAGCGTTGTGAGTGAAGGGCAAGGAGCTTTCTTT

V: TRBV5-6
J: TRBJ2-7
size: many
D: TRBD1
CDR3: CASSSQGTHEQYF
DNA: TGTGCCAGCAGCTCACAGGGGACCCACGAGCAGTACTTC

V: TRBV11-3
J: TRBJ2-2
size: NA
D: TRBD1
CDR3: CASSPRDSFTGELFF
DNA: TGTGCCAGCAGCCCCCGGGACAGCTTTACCGGGGAGCTGTTTTTT

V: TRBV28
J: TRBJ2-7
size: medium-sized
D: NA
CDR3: CASSFQYEQYF
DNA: TGTGCCAGCAGTTTCCAATACGAGCAGTACTTC

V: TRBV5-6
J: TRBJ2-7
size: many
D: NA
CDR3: CASSLDPGPYEQYF
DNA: TGTGCCAGCAGCTTGGATCCAGGCCCCTACGAGCAGTACTTC

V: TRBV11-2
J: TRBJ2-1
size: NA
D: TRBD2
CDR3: CATGGLAGVGARDNEQFF
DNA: TGTGCCACCGGTGGACTCGCGGGAGTAGGGGCCCGGGACAATGAGCAGTTCTTC

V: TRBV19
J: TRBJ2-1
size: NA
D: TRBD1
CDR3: CASSDHTGAEQFF
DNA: TGTGCCAGTAGTGACCATACAGGGGCTGAGCAGTTCTTC